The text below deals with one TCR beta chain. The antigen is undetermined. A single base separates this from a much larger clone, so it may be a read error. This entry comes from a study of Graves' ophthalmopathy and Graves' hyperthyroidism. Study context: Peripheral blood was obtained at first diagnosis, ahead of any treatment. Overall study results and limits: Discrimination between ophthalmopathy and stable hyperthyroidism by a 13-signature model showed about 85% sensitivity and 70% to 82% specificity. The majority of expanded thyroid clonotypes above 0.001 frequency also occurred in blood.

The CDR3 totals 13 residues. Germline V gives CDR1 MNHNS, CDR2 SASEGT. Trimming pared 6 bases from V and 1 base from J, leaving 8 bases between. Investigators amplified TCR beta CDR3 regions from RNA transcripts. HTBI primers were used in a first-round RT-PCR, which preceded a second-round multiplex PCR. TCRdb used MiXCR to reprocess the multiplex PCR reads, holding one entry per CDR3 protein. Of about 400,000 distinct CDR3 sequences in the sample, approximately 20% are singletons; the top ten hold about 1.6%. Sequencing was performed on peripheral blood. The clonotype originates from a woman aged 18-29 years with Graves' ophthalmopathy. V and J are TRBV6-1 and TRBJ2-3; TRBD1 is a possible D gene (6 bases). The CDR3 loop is CASSRTGTDTQYF. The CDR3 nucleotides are TGTGCCAGCAGCCGGACAGGCACAGATACGCAGTATTTT.